The sample holds many counts of the clone carrying this TCR beta chain. Its target is not known. V was cut by 3 bases and J by 0 bases, with 15 bases left in between. The CDR3 sequence is 17 residues long. Germline loops: CDR1 SGHDN, CDR2 FVKESK. This entry is derived from a study of molecular identifiers for immune sequencing clone quantification. Study outcomes and limitations: Clone sizes could be underestimated for highly expanded clones when identical TCR molecules share a barcode.

For naive CD8 T cells, sorting used the CD8+CD4-CCR7+CD45RA+ phenotype. With listed TCR primers and previously described methods, bulk TCR libraries were prepared. TCRdb passed the PCR reads through MiXCR, listing each CDR3 protein once. The sample holds just under 650,000 distinct CDR3 sequences; nearly 20% are singletons and the top ten take roughly 0.83%. This TCR was sampled from a human donor in good health. Some libraries in this study had Jurkat cell RNA spiked in. The rearrangement uses TRBV14 and TRBJ2-1; D is tentatively TRBD1 or TRBD2 (5 bases each). Sequencing was carried out using naive CD8+ T cells from blood, with Jurkat cell RNA spiked in. Specified subset: FACS-sorted CD8+CD4-CCR7+CD45RA+ naive T cells. CDR3 coding DNA: TGTGCCAGCAGCCAGGGGCTTCGGGGTAGCTCCTACAATGAGCAGTTCTTC. Protein sequence: CASSQGLRGSSYNEQFF.